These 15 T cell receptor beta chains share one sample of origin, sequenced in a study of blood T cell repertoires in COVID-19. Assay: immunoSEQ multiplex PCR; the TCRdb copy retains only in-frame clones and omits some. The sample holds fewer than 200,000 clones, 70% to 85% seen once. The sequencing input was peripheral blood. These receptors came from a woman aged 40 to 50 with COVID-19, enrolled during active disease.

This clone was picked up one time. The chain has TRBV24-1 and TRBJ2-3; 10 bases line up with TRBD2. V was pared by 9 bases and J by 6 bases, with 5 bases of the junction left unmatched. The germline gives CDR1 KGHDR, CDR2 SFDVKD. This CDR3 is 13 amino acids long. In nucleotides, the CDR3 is TGTGCCACCGCTAGCGGGAGTGGGGATACGCAGTATTTT. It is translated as CATASGSGDTQYF.

The CDR3 coding sequence is TGTGCCAGCAGCGTCACGACTAGCGGGAGACTGAATGAGCAGTTCTTC. Protein sequence: CASSVTTSGRLNEQFF. V usage is TRBV7-8 and J usage is TRBJ2-1; 12 nucleotides align to TRBD2. CDR1 and CDR2 (germline): SGHVS, FQNEAQ. The CDR3 runs 16 residues. The V and J ends lost 5 bases and 7 bases, in that order; junction bases with no gene match: 9.

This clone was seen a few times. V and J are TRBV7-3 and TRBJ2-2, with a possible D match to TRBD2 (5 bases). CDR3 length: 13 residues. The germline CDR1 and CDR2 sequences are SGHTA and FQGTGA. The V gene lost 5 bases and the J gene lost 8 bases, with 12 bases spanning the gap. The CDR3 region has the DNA TGTGCCAGCAGCCCGGACTGGGGAGGGGAGCTGTTTTTT. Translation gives CASSPDWGGELFF.

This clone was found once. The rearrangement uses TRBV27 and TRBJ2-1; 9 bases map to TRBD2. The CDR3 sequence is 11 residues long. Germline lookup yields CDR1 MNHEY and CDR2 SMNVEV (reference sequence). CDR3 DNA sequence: TGTGTAGCGGGAGTGTCTGATGAGCAGTTCTTC. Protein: CVAGVSDEQFF.

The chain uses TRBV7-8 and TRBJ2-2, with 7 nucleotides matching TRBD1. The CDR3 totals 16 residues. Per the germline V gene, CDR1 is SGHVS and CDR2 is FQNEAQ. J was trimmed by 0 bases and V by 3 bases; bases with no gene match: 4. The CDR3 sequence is CASSLGQISNTGELFF. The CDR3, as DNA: TGTGCCAGCAGCTTGGGACAGATCTCGAACACCGGGGAGCTGTTTTTT.

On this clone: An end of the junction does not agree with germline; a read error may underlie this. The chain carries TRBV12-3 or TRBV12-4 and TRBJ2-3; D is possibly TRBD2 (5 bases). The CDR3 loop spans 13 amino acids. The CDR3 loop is CASSPGVGTGRNF. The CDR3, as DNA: TGTGCCAGCAGCCCCGGGGTGGGCACCGGTAGGAATTTT.

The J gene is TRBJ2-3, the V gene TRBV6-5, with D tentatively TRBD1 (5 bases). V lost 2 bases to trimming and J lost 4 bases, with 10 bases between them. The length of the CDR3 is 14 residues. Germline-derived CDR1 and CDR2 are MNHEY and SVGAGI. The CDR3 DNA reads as TGTGCCAGCAGTTACACTGACAGAGCAGATACGCAGTATTTT. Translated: CASSYTDRADTQYF.

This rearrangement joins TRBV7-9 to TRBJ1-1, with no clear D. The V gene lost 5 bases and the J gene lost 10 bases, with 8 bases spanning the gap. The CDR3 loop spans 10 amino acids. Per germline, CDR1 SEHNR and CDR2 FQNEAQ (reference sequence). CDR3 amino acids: CASSEAGAFF. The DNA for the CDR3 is TGTGCCAGCAGCGAGGCGGGAGCTTTCTTT.

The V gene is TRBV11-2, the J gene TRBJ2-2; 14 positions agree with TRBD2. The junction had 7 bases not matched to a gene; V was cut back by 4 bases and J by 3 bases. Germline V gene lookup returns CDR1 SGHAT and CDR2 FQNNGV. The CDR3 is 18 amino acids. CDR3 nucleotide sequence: TGTGCCAGCAGCTCCAGGACTAGCGGGGGGAAGGACACCGGGGAGCTGTTTTTT. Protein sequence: CASSSRTSGGKDTGELFF.

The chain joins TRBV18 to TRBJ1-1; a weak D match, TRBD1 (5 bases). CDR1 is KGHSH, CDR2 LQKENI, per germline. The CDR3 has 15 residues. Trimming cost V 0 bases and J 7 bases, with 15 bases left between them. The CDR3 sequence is CASSPPSRQGLEAFF. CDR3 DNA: TGTGCCAGCTCACCACCGAGTCGGCAGGGTCTTGAAGCTTTCTTT.

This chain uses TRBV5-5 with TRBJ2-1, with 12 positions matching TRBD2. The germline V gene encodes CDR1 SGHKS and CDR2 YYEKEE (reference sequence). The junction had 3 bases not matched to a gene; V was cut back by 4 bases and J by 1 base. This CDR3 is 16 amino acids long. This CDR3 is CASSITSGGSYNEQFF. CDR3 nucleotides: TGTGCCAGCAGCATCACTAGCGGGGGGTCCTACAATGAGCAGTTCTTC.

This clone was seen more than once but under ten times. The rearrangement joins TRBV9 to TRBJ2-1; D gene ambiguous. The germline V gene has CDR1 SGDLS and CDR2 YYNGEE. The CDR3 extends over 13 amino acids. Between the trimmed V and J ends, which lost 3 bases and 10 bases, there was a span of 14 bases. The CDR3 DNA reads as TGTGCCAGCAGCGCGCCTCCACTAAAAGAGCAGTTCTTC. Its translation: CASSAPPLKEQFF.

In DNA form, the CDR3 reads TGTGCCAGCAGATCCAACTCGAACACTGAAGCTTTCTTT. The encoded protein is CASRSNSNTEAFF. The genes are TRBV28 and TRBJ1-1; D gene uncertain. Germline V gene sequence: CDR1 MDHEN, CDR2 SYDVKM. The CDR3 spans 13 residues. V was pared by 6 bases and J by 1 base, with 9 bases between.

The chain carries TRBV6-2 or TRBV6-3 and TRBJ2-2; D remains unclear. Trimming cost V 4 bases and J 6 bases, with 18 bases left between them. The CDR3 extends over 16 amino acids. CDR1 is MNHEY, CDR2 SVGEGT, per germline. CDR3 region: CASSFAPSASAGELFF. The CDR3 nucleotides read TGTGCCAGCAGTTTCGCGCCTAGTGCGAGCGCCGGGGAGCTGTTTTTT.

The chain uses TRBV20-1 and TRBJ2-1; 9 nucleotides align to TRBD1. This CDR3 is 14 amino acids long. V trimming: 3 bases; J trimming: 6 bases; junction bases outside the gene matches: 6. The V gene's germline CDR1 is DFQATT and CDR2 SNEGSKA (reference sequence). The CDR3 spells CSASLWGQGNEQFF. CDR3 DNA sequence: TGCAGTGCTAGTTTGTGGGGACAGGGCAATGAGCAGTTCTTC.